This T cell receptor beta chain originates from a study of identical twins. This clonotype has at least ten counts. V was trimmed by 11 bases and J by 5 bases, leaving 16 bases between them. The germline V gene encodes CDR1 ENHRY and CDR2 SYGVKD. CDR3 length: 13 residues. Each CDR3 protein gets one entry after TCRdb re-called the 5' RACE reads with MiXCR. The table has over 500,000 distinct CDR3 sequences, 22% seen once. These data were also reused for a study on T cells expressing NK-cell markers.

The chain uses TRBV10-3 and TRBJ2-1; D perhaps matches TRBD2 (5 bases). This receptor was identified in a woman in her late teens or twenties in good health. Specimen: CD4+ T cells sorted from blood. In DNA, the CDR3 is TGTGCCGGGAGCGCCGGAACAGACAATGAGCAGTTCTTC. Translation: CAGSAGTDNEQFF.